This T cell receptor beta chain was recovered during a study of memory CD4+ T cells and cytomegalovirus serostatus. Findings and limits, study-wide: Suggested: most of the CMV-linked TCR signature lies in CD4+ memory cells. Median bootstrapped AUC for CMV status was around 0.96 originally, roughly 0.92 US-trained.

Single viable CD3+CD4+CD8-CD45RO+ cells were sorted as the memory CD4+ T cells. The CDR3 has 16 amino acids. Germline lookup yields CDR1 SGDLS and CDR2 YYNGEE. V lost 4 bases, J lost 0 bases, and 10 bases stayed unmatched. Assay used: immunoSEQ multiplex PCR; TCRdb lists only in-frame clones, some missing. The top ten hold 0.78% of the sample, which has 70,000 to 95,000 clones, 75% to 90% seen once. For this clone: Antigen specificity is unknown.

Material for sequencing was memory CD4+ T cells from blood. This rearrangement joins TRBV9 to TRBJ2-7; TRBD1 agrees at 7 bases. This TCR derives from an adult in good health and CMV-seronegative. The CDR3 reads CASSPHGQASSYEQYF. The CDR3 DNA sequence: TGTGCCAGCAGCCCCCACGGACAGGCAAGCTCCTACGAGCAGTACTTC.